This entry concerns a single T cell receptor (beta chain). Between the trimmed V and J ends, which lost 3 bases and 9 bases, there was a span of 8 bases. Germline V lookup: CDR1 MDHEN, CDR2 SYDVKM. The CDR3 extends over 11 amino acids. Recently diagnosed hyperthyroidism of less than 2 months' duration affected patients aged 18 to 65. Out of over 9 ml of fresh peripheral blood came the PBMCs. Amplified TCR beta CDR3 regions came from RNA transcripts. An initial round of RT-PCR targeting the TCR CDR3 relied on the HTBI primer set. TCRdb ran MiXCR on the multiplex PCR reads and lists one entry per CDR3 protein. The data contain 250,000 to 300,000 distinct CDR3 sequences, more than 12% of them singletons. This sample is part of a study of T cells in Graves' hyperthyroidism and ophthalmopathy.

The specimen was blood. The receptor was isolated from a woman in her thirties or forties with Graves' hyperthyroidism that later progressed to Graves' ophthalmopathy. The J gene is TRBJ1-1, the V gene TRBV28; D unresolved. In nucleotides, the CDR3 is TGTGCCAGCAGTTTGCTCAATAAAGCTTTCTTT. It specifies CASSLLNKAFF. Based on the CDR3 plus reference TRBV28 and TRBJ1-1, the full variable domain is DVKVTQSSRYLVKRTGEKVFLECVQDMDHENMFWYRQDPGLGLRLIYFSYDVKMKEKGDIPEGYSVSREKKERFSLILESASTNQTSMYLCASSLLNKAFFGQGTRLTVV.